The sequence of this T cell receptor (beta chain) was determined in a study of blood T cells in healthy people across ages. This clonotype showed up just a few times. The antigen remains unidentified. Notes on the study in general: In long-lived donors, naive CD4+ cell counts and diversity exceeded those of aged donors.

CDR3 length: 14 amino acids. V trimming: 7 bases; J trimming: 4 bases; junction bases outside the gene matches: 10. With a J-beta primer mix and a sample-barcoded 5' primer, a second PCR ran about 7 to 12 cycles. TCRdb re-derived calls from the 5' RACE reads in MiXCR, one entry per CDR3 protein. The data contain about 1.4 million distinct CDR3 sequences, approximately 60% of them seen just once; the ten biggest clones take up under 8.5%. J is TRBJ2-7 and V is TRBV12-3 or TRBV12-4, with 7 bases that match TRBD1. The clonotype originates from a man aged 18 to 35 in good health. Material for sequencing was blood. The CDR3 loop reads CASTPGQGVYEQYF. The CDR3 bases are TGTGCCAGCACCCCGGGGCAGGGGGTTTACGAGCAGTACTTC.